The 21 T cell receptor beta chains given below trace back to one sample, sequenced in a study of blood T cells in healthy people across ages. For the second PCR, which ran for roughly 6 to 12 cycles, a sample-barcoded 5' primer and a J-beta primer mix were used. TCRdb recomputed calls from the 5' RACE reads with MiXCR, one row per CDR3 protein. The table shows 600,000 to 900,000 distinct CDR3 sequences, with about 26% occurring only once. This sample also appeared in a second study, on T cells of mothers and their children.

Sequencing was done on a sample of blood. The source of these receptors is a boy younger than 18 in good health.

This clonotype occurred a few times. This sequence joins TRBV5-1 and TRBJ2-3, with 7 positions matching TRBD1. This CDR3 spans 15 amino acids. Trimming removed 1 base from V and 1 base from J; junction bases left unmatched: 3. Germline V gene sequence: CDR1 SGHRS, CDR2 YFSETQ. In nucleotides, the CDR3 is TGCGCCAGCAGCTTGAGGGGGCGAGGCACAGATACGCAGTATTTT. It specifies CASSLRGRGTDTQYF.

This clonotype was counted only a few times. This chain connects TRBV4-2 to TRBJ1-2; D may be TRBD1 (5 bases). The CDR3 is made up of 15 amino acids. From germline, CDR1 is LGHNA and CDR2 YNFKEQ. With 0 bases removed from V and 4 bases from J, the gap between germline ends came to 12 bases. CDR3 loop: CASSQDLGVGYGYTF. CDR3 bases: TGTGCCAGCAGCCAAGATTTGGGGGTTGGCTATGGCTACACCTTC.

This clonotype showed up just a few times. V usage is TRBV5-1 and J usage is TRBJ2-5; a weak D match, TRBD2 (6 bases). V lost 4 bases and J lost 5, with 18 bases in between. The CDR3 contains 15 residues. Germline V gives CDR1 SGHRS, CDR2 YFSETQ. In DNA, the CDR3 is TGCGCCAGCAGCATGTCGGGACTCACTATGGAGACCCAGTACTTC. Protein: CASSMSGLTMETQYF. Based on the CDR3 plus reference TRBV5-1 and TRBJ2-5, the full variable domain is KAGVTQTPRYLIKTRGQQVTLSCSPISGHRSVSWYQQTPGQGLQFLFEYFSETQRNKGNFPGRFSGRQFSNSRSEMNVSTLELGDSALYLCASSMSGLTMETQYFGPGTRLLVL.

The V call is TRBV20-1, the J call TRBJ2-7, with TRBD1 identical over 9 bases. With V trimmed by 0 bases and J by 6 bases, 9 bases remained unmatched. Germline V gene lookup returns CDR1 DFQATT and CDR2 SNEGSKA (reference sequence). The CDR3 length is 15 residues. The CDR3 here is CSARDHGTGKSEQYF. In nucleotides, the CDR3 is TGCAGTGCTAGAGATCATGGGACAGGGAAAAGCGAGCAGTACTTC.

V gene TRBV3-1 combines with J gene TRBJ1-2; D ambiguous. The CDR3 length is 15 residues. The V and J ends lost 3 bases and 7 bases respectively, with 18 bases between them. Germline V gene lookup returns CDR1 LGHDT and CDR2 YNNKEL (reference sequence). The CDR3 bases are TGTGCCAGCAGCCAGAGTGATGGGTTGATGGGTGGCTACACCTTC. It codes for CASSQSDGLMGGYTF.

This clonotype has a handful of counts. The chain carries TRBV30 and TRBJ1-6, with D uncertain. This CDR3 contains 12 residues. V lost 3 bases to trimming and J lost 16 bases, with 16 bases between them. The germline V gene encodes CDR1 GTSNPN and CDR2 SVGIG (reference sequence). The CDR3 DNA follows: TGTGCCTGGAGCCCTACCGGTGACACTCTCCACTTT. Encoded protein: CAWSPTGDTLHF.

J is TRBJ2-5 and V is TRBV3-1; D unclear. The tail of the sequence fits TRBJ2-7 better, so the J call may be wrong. The CDR3 has 13 residues. Germline V lookup: CDR1 LGHDT, CDR2 YNNKEL (reference sequence). The CDR3 nucleotides are TGTGCCAGCAGCCAAGTTGGGGTCCACGAGCAGTACTTC. Its protein is CASSQVGVHEQYF.

The rearrangement uses TRBV3-1 and TRBJ2-2; 9 bases align to TRBD2. After removal of 3 bases from V and 3 bases from J, the junction contained 5 bases not matched to a gene. Germline assignment: CDR1 LGHDT and CDR2 YNNKEL (reference sequence). The CDR3 loop spans 16 amino acids. CDR3 DNA: TGTGCCAGCAGCCAGAGCGGGGGGAAGTACACCGGGGAGCTGTTTTTT. Translated: CASSQSGGKYTGELFF.

The J gene is TRBJ1-1, the V gene TRBV6-6; D call uncertain. CDR3 size: 13 residues. Germline CDR1 and CDR2: MNHNY and SVGAGI (reference sequence). Trimming took off 10 bases at V and 2 bases at J, with 14 bases between the two ends. CDR3 nucleotide sequence: TGTGCCATCCTGCCGAGACCCAACACTGAAGCTTTCTTT. Translation gives CAILPRPNTEAFF.

This clonotype has just one count. The gene calls are TRBV7-9 and TRBJ1-4; possibly TRBD1 for D (6 bases). The CDR3 spans 15 residues. CDR1 and CDR2 (germline): SEHNR, FQNEAQ (reference sequence). V gave up 1 base and J gave up 5 bases, with 11 bases separating them. In DNA form, the CDR3 reads TGTGCCAGCAGCTTAGATCGGGGGCGGAATGAAAAACTGTTTTTT. It specifies CASSLDRGRNEKLFF.

In its sample, this clonotype was seen a few times. V is TRBV25-1 and J is TRBJ1-1; D remains ambiguous. Trimming took off 3 bases at V and 11 bases at J, with 22 bases between the two ends. The CDR3 sequence is 15 residues long. Germline CDR1 is MGHDK and CDR2 is SYGVNS. CDR3 in DNA: TGTGCCAGCAGTGAGGGCGGAGGAGACGGGCGAAGTGCTTTCTTT. Residues: CASSEGGGDGRSAFF.

The DNA for the CDR3 is TGTGCCAGCAGCCCCAGGACCGCCGAGTACGAGCAGTACTTC. It translates to CASSPRTAEYEQYF. V gene TRBV6-5 combines with J gene TRBJ2-7; no firm D call. This CDR3 contains 14 residues. The V end lost 6 bases, the J end lost 4 bases, and 16 bases lay between the germline ends. Germline assignment: CDR1 MNHEY and CDR2 SVGAGI.

The chain combines TRBV6-5 with TRBJ1-5; possibly TRBD1 for D (6 bases). The CDR3 totals 14 residues. V was shortened by 7 bases and J by 3 bases, with 13 bases between the two germline ends. Germline assignment: CDR1 MNHEY and CDR2 SVGAGI. In nucleotides, the CDR3 is TGTGCCAGCAAGGAGGGGGGAAACAATCAGCCCCAGCATTTT. Residues: CASKEGGNNQPQHF.

The V and J genes are TRBV10-3 and TRBJ2-7; 8 nucleotides align to TRBD2. The CDR3 consists of 13 residues. Germline CDR1 reads ENHRY; CDR2 reads SYGVKD. After removal of 9 bases from V and 5 bases from J, the junction contained 9 bases not matched to a gene. This CDR3 reads CAIRGGINNEQYF. The CDR3 nucleotides are TGTGCCATACGCGGGGGGATTAACAACGAGCAGTACTTC.

V usage is TRBV7-2 and J usage is TRBJ2-5, with TRBD2 matching over 8 bases. The end of the DNA aligns better with TRBJ2-1, so the J call may be wrong. The length of the CDR3 is 14 residues. The germline gives CDR1 SGHTA, CDR2 FQGNSA. CDR3 loop: CASSLNGGGYEQFF. DNA of the CDR3: TGTGCCAGCAGCTTAAACGGCGGGGGGTATGAGCAGTTCTTC.

This clonotype has only a few counts. This chain joins TRBV20-1 and TRBJ1-1, with D possibly being TRBD1 (6 bases). The germline V and J ends were trimmed by 2 bases and 1 base, with 11 bases remaining between them. CDR1 is DFQATT and CDR2 is SNEGSKA in the germline V gene (reference sequence). CDR3 size: 14 residues. The DNA of the CDR3 is TGCAGTGCTAGAATCGAGACAGGGAACACTGAAGCTTTCTTT. Translated, it gives CSARIETGNTEAFF.

The V gene is TRBV4-1, the J gene TRBJ2-7; the match to TRBD1 covers 8 bases. V shed 3 bases and J 4 bases; nucleotides not matched to a gene: 8. CDR1 MGHRA and CDR2 YSYEKL come from the germline V gene. The CDR3 has 15 amino acids. The CDR3 DNA reads TGCGCCAGCAGCCAGACTAAGGACAGGGTTTACGAGCAGTACTTC. Amino acid sequence: CASSQTKDRVYEQYF.

The sample holds a few counts of this clonotype. The chain carries TRBV6-6 and TRBJ1-5; possible D gene TRBD1, 6 bases. Trimming stripped 6 bases from V and 0 bases from J, with 12 bases between. The CDR3 length is 15 residues. From germline, CDR1 is MNHNY and CDR2 SVGAGI (reference sequence). The CDR3 loop reads CASRQGQYSNQPQHF. CDR3 in DNA: TGTGCCAGCAGACAAGGACAGTATAGCAATCAGCCCCAGCATTTT.

This clonotype has more than one count but fewer than ten. Here the CDR3 reads CSARFPGNEQFF. The CDR3, as DNA: TGCAGTGCTAGATTCCCCGGGAATGAGCAGTTCTTC. J is TRBJ2-1 and V is TRBV20-1, with D unclear. The germline CDR1 and CDR2 sequences are DFQATT and SNEGSKA (reference sequence). The ends were cut back, 2 bases at V and 7 bases at J, with 9 bases in the middle. The CDR3 loop spans 12 amino acids.

This clonotype was seen a handful of times. This sequence joins TRBV10-3 and TRBJ2-5, with TRBD2 matching 11 bases. The J call may be incorrect, as the DNA end agrees better with TRBJ2-1. Germline V gives CDR1 ENHRY, CDR2 SYGVKD. This CDR3 is built from 17 residues. CDR3 protein: CAISESLLAGGHNEQFF. CDR3 DNA: TGTGCCATCAGTGAGTCCCTCCTAGCGGGGGGCCACAATGAGCAGTTCTTC.

This sequence joins TRBV3-1 and TRBJ2-7; 7 bases align to TRBD1. Germline CDR1 LGHDT, CDR2 YNNKEL (reference sequence). The CDR3 length is 14 residues. J lost 1 base, V lost 0 bases, and 0 bases had no gene match. The DNA of the CDR3 is TGTGCCAGCAGCCAAGAGGACAGGTCCTACGAGCAGTACTTC. Encoded protein: CASSQEDRSYEQYF.